Each of the 9 T cell receptor gamma chains below was sequenced from the same sample in a study of gamma-delta chains in newborns, infants, children. TCRdb re-called the reads using CATT. Of a few hundred gamma-chain clones listed, 40% to 60% were seen once; the top ten hold about 50%. The source material was blood. These receptors came from a child who was a newborn, infant or young child, either healthy, febrile or measles-vaccinated (not recorded which).

In the case of this clone: A far larger clone is a single base away, which makes a read error likely. The chain links TRGV4 to TRGJ1 or TRGJ2. The J gene, absent from TCRdb, was called here by matching the DNA to germline. The germline CDR1 and CDR2 sequences are EGSTGY and YDSYTSSV. The CDR3 has 14 amino acids. J gave up 0 bases and V 3 bases, and 5 bases lay outside the gene matches. In DNA form, the CDR3 reads TGTGCCACCTGGGATAGGAGGAATTATTATAAGAAACTCTTT. Its translation is CATWDRRNYYKKLF.

A remark on this clone: This same CDR3 is encoded by further DNA sequences in the sample. V gene TRGV9 combines with J gene TRGJP. The J gene, absent from TCRdb, was called here by matching the DNA to germline. Germline V gene data show CDR1 as GITISATS and CDR2 as ISYDGTV (reference sequence). The CDR3 has 16 amino acids. V gave up 1 base and J gave up 6 bases; unmatched junction bases: 3. CDR3 amino acids: CALWEVLELGKKIKVF. As DNA, the CDR3 is TGTGCCTTGTGGGAGGTTTTAGAGTTGGGCAAAAAAATCAAGGTATTT.

With regard to this clone: The translation of this DNA and the TCRdb protein of a much larger clone differ at residue 5, probably owing to a read error; the protein shown here is translated from the DNA. This sequence joins TRGV9 and TRGJP. TCRdb is silent on the J gene; assignment here came from matching the DNA to germline. The CDR3 consists of 16 residues. Germline V lookup: CDR1 GITISATS, CDR2 ISYDGTV (reference sequence). CDR3 sequence reads: CALWKVQELGKKIKVF. The CDR3 DNA follows: TGTGCCTTGTGGAAGGTGCAAGAGTTGGGCAAAAAAATCAAGGTATTT.

By frequency in the sample, this clone is large. It differs at one base from a far larger clone, so likely a read error. The V call is TRGV9, the J call TRGJP. The J gene, absent from TCRdb, was called here by matching the DNA to germline. Germline V lookup: CDR1 GITISATS, CDR2 ISYDGTV (reference sequence). The CDR3 totals 16 residues. CDR3 sequence (DNA): TGTGCCTCGTGGGAGGTGCAAGAGTTGGGCAAAAAAATCAAGGTATTT. As protein: CASWEVQELGKKIKVF.

The rearrangement links TRGV5 to TRGJ1 or TRGJ2. TCRdb gives no J gene; it was assigned here by matching the DNA to germline. CDR1 VINAFY and CDR2 YDVSNSKD come from the germline V gene. J gave up 9 bases and V 6 bases, and 5 bases lay outside the gene matches. The CDR3 is made up of 10 amino acids. CDR3 loop: CATWLPKKLF. In DNA form, the CDR3 reads TGTGCCACCTGGCTTCCTAAGAAACTCTTT.

This clone is deemed large (0.1 to 1%). The same CDR3 also results from other DNA sequences found in this sample. The rearrangement links TRGV9 to TRGJP. TCRdb gives no J gene; it was assigned here by matching the DNA to germline. Germline-derived CDR1 and CDR2 are GITISATS and ISYDGTV (reference sequence). J gave up 7 bases and V 0 bases, and 3 bases lay outside the gene matches. The CDR3 is 16 residues long. The CDR3 DNA is TGTGCCTTGTGGGAGGTGCTGGAGTTGGGCAAAAAAATCAAGGTATTT. Translating gives CALWEVLELGKKIKVF.

The chain combines TRGV4 with TRGJ1 or TRGJ2. TCRdb offers no J gene call, so here the DNA was matched to germline to obtain one. Germline trimming cut 5 bases from V and 4 bases from J; bases unmatched to any gene: 11. The CDR3 is made up of 14 amino acids. The V gene's germline CDR1 is EGSTGY and CDR2 YDSYTSSV. The CDR3, as DNA: TGTGCCACCTGGGCCCTAAACTCGTATTATAAGAAACTCTTT. Its protein product is CATWALNSYYKKLF.

Remarks on this clone: Being one base from a much bigger clone, this may be a read error. Other DNA variants within this sample encode the same CDR3. For the CDR3, the DNA is TGTGCCCTGTGGGAGGTGCAATATAAGAAACTCTTT. Its translation is CALWEVQYKKLF. The gene calls are TRGV9 and TRGJ1 or TRGJ2. TCRdb lists no J gene, so it was determined here by aligning the DNA to germline. The germline CDR1 and CDR2 sequences are GITISATS and ISYDGTV (reference sequence). The CDR3 runs 12 residues.

To note about this clone: This clone may be a read error of a much larger clone one base away. The chain has TRGV9 and TRGJ1 or TRGJ2. TCRdb records no J gene; here it was assigned by comparing the DNA to germline. The V and J ends lost 1 base and 3 bases, in that order; junction bases with no gene match: 0. The CDR3 consists of 12 residues. Germline V gene lookup returns CDR1 GITISATS and CDR2 ISYDGTV (reference sequence). The CDR3 DNA follows: TGTGCCTTGTGGGAGGTTTATTATAAGAAACTCTTT. Residues: CALWEVYYKKLF.